This passage covers 28 T cell receptor beta chains from one sample sequenced in a study of OX40 agonist ivuxolimab in advanced cancers. Some clones are missing from TCRdb's copy, which holds only in-frame ones; the method was immunoSEQ multiplex PCR. The top ten clones hold 2% to 2.5% of a sample with tens of thousands of clones, about 89% of them seen once. Sequenced here: CD4+ or CD8+ T cells sorted from blood, sampled in a trial of the OX40 agonist ivuxolimab. These TCRs come from an adult with an advanced solid tumor such as melanoma, head and neck, liver or kidney cancer.

This clone showed up just once. This chain links TRBV5-1 with TRBJ2-2, with TRBD2 identical over 8 bases. V shed 3 bases and J 0 bases; nucleotides not matched to a gene: 10. The CDR3 has 18 residues. CDR1 is SGHRS, CDR2 YFSETQ, per germline. The CDR3 DNA reads TGCGCCAGCAGCTCGATCCCTTCGACTAGCGCGAACACCGGGGAGCTGTTTTTT. Translated: CASSSIPSTSANTGELFF.

The chain combines TRBV18 with TRBJ2-1, with D perhaps assigned TRBD1 or TRBD2 (6 bases each). The CDR3 length is 14 residues. Germline V gene lookup returns CDR1 KGHSH and CDR2 LQKENI. V lost 5 bases, J lost 8 bases, and 16 bases lay in between. This chain's CDR3 is CASSSQEGGDEQFF. The CDR3 DNA sequence: TGTGCCAGCTCATCCCAAGAGGGGGGCGATGAGCAGTTCTTC.

V gene TRBV7-3 combines with J gene TRBJ2-2, with 11 bases matching TRBD2. Looked up from germline, CDR1 is SGHTA and CDR2 is FQGTGA. V lost 5 bases, J lost 8 bases, and 10 bases stayed unmatched. This CDR3 contains 16 residues. CDR3 region: CASSPTSGAPLGELFF. The CDR3, as DNA: TGTGCCAGCAGCCCGACTAGCGGGGCGCCTCTGGGGGAGCTGTTTTTT.

This clone was seen a single time. V gene TRBV19 combines with J gene TRBJ1-5; possibly TRBD1 for D (5 bases). The germline gives CDR1 LNHDA, CDR2 SQIVND (reference sequence). CDR3 size: 13 residues. Trimming shortened V by 7 bases and J by 4 bases, and 11 bases separated the two germline ends. The chain's CDR3 is CASNHPGNQPQHF. CDR3 bases: TGTGCCAGTAACCACCCAGGGAATCAGCCCCAGCATTTT.

The V gene is TRBV4-2, the J gene TRBJ2-7; D gene ambiguous. The CDR3 runs 13 residues. The V gene's germline CDR1 is LGHNA and CDR2 YNFKEQ. V was pared by 1 base and J by 7 bases, with 11 bases between. CDR3 DNA sequence: TGTGCCAGCAGCCAAGTTAAGAAGGTAGAGCAGTACTTC. It specifies CASSQVKKVEQYF.

The chain is built from TRBV5-4 and TRBJ1-4; 7 positions match TRBD1. Germline CDR1 SGHNT, CDR2 YYREEE (reference sequence). Trimming removed 4 bases from V and 6 bases from J; junction bases left unmatched: 6. The CDR3 consists of 14 residues. The CDR3 loop reads CASSLRQGDEKLFF. The CDR3 bases are TGTGCCAGCAGCCTTCGACAGGGAGATGAAAAACTGTTTTTT.

This rearrangement joins TRBV19 to TRBJ1-2; D not certain. From germline, CDR1 is LNHDA and CDR2 SQIVND (reference sequence). The CDR3 has 13 residues. V lost 2 bases to trimming and J lost 1 base, with 5 bases between them. The CDR3 loop is CASSIRSNYGYTF. CDR3 bases: TGTGCCAGTAGTATAAGGAGTAACTATGGCTACACCTTC.

The chain uses TRBV5-1 and TRBJ2-3; 7 bases agree with TRBD1. The V gene's germline CDR1 is SGHRS and CDR2 YFSETQ. V shed 4 bases and J 4 bases; nucleotides not matched to a gene: 6. The CDR3 spans 14 residues. CDR3 loop: CASSRTGVADTQYF. The CDR3 DNA sequence: TGCGCCAGCAGCCGCACAGGGGTGGCAGATACGCAGTATTTT.

This chain connects TRBV19 to TRBJ1-4; 8 bases are a match to TRBD1. In germline, CDR1 is LNHDA, CDR2 SQIVND (reference sequence). CDR3 length equals 15 residues. The V segment lost 5 bases and the J segment 8 bases; nucleotides outside the gene matches: 10. The CDR3 region is CASSGLQGEVEKLFF. The CDR3 DNA is TGTGCCAGTAGTGGGCTACAGGGGGAAGTAGAAAAACTGTTTTTT.

CDR3 sequence reads: CASSPVFGETYGYTF. The CDR3 nucleotides are TGTGCCAGCTCACCGGTATTTGGGGAGACCTATGGCTACACCTTC. The V call is TRBV18, the J call TRBJ1-2; D is ambiguous. Trimming shortened V by 3 bases and J by 4 bases, and 15 bases separated the two germline ends. The CDR3 contains 15 residues. The germline V gene encodes CDR1 KGHSH and CDR2 LQKENI.

The V and J genes are TRBV12-5 and TRBJ2-1; TRBD2 matches at 8 bases. In germline, CDR1 is LGHNT, CDR2 FRNRAP. V lost 0 bases and J lost 9; bases outside the gene matches: 10. CDR3 size: 16 residues. The DNA for the CDR3 is TGTGCTAGTGGTTTGGTACTAAGCGGGAGATTAGGTGAGCAGTTCTTC. This translates into CASGLVLSGRLGEQFF. Drawing the rest from reference TRBV12-5 and TRBJ2-1, the complete variable domain is DARVTQTPRHKVTEMGQEVTMRCQPILGHNTVFWYRQTMMQGLELLAYFRNRAPLDDSGMPKDRFSAEMPDATLATLKIQPSEPRDSAVYFCASGLVLSGRLGEQFFGPGTRLTVL.

The sample holds a few counts of this clone. The gene calls are TRBV7-2 and TRBJ1-3, with D uncertain. Trimming shortened V by 6 bases and J by 4 bases, and 13 bases separated the two germline ends. CDR1 is SGHTA and CDR2 is FQGNSA in the germline V gene. This CDR3 spans 14 amino acids. The CDR3 sequence: CASSPGGLGNTIYF. CDR3 nucleotide sequence: TGTGCCAGCAGTCCAGGAGGTTTGGGAAACACCATATATTTT.

CDR3 amino acids: CASSLARPRLGPETQYF. The CDR3 DNA is TGCGCCAGCAGCTTGGCGCGACCGAGACTGGGCCCAGAGACCCAGTACTTC. This chain connects TRBV5-1 to TRBJ2-5; D call uncertain. CDR3 length: 17 amino acids. Trimming took off 0 bases at V and 4 bases at J, with 19 bases between the two ends. CDR1 and CDR2 (germline): SGHRS, YFSETQ.

This clone was recorded only once. The rearrangement links TRBV7-9 to TRBJ2-2; perhaps TRBD1 as D (5 bases). The CDR3 is 16 residues long. V was trimmed by 4 bases and J by 0 bases, leaving 12 bases between them. Germline values: CDR1 SEHNR, CDR2 FQNEAQ (reference sequence). The CDR3, as DNA: TGTGCCAGCAGCTATTTAAGGACAACGAACACCGGGGAGCTGTTTTTT. This codes for CASSYLRTTNTGELFF. Supplemented by reference TRBV7-9 and TRBJ2-2, the full variable domain reads DTGVSQNPRHKITKRGQNVTFRCDPISEHNRLYWYRQTLGQGPEFLTYFQNEAQLEKSRLLSDRFSAERPKGSFSTLEIQRTEQGDSAMYLCASSYLRTTNTGELFFGEGSRLTVL.

The gene calls are TRBV7-8 and TRBJ2-2; 8 bases are a match to TRBD2. This CDR3 is 16 amino acids long. V was clipped by 5 bases and J by 2 bases; unmatched bases: 7. CDR1 is SGHVS and CDR2 is FQNEAQ in the germline V gene. CDR3 sequence: CASSLNSGINTGELFF. The CDR3 DNA sequence: TGTGCCAGCAGCCTCAATAGCGGGATTAACACCGGGGAGCTGTTTTTT.

This clone was detected only a few times. This sequence joins TRBV4-1 and TRBJ2-3, with 8 positions matching TRBD2. CDR3 length: 16 residues. Germline values: CDR1 MGHRA, CDR2 YSYEKL. J lost 2 bases, V lost 4 bases, and 8 bases had no gene match. CDR3 DNA: TGCGCCAGCAGCCGGTCTCTAGCGGGCAACACAGATACGCAGTATTTT. This codes for CASSRSLAGNTDTQYF.

This clone was counted a single time. The chain is built from TRBV5-4 and TRBJ2-5; 11 bases match TRBD2. Trimming at V came to 4 bases and at J to 11 bases, leaving 10 bases not matched to a gene. Germline V gene sequence: CDR1 SGHNT, CDR2 YYREEE (reference sequence). CDR3 size: 14 residues. Here the CDR3 DNA reads TGTGCCAGCAGCCTTCTAGCGGGAGGAGAGGAGCAGTACTTC. Protein sequence: CASSLLAGGEEQYF.

The V call is TRBV11-3, the J call TRBJ1-1; D might be TRBD1 (6 bases). Germline-derived CDR1 and CDR2 are SGHNT and YENEEA. Trimming took 3 bases from V and 5 from J, leaving 19 bases between them. The CDR3 extends over 16 amino acids. The CDR3 is CASSFQGGGAGTEAFF. In DNA, the CDR3 is TGTGCCAGCAGCTTCCAAGGGGGGGGCGCAGGTACTGAAGCTTTCTTT.

This chain uses TRBV19 with TRBJ1-1; a possible D gene is TRBD1 (5 bases). Germline lookup yields CDR1 LNHDA and CDR2 SQIVND (reference sequence). The V end was cut by 3 bases, the J end by 1 base, with 12 bases between. The CDR3 runs 15 residues. The CDR3 DNA is TGTGCCAGTAGTATGATCGGAACAGGGAACACTGAAGCTTTCTTT. Protein: CASSMIGTGNTEAFF.

DNA for the CDR3: TGTGCCATCAGTCCCACAGGGGGCGAGGTGATAGGGCAGTACTTC. Its protein is CAISPTGGEVIGQYF. The chain combines TRBV10-3 with TRBJ2-7; 9 positions agree with TRBD1. Trimming cost V 5 bases and J 9 bases; bases outside gene matches: 14. The CDR3 runs to 15 residues. Germline V CDR1 and CDR2: ENHRY, SYGVKD.

This chain uses TRBV27 with TRBJ1-1; D is unclear. Trimming stripped 2 bases from V and 1 base from J, with 2 bases between. Germline CDR1 and CDR2: MNHEY and SMNVEV (reference sequence). The CDR3 totals 12 residues. CDR3 DNA sequence: TGTGCCAGCAGTTTAACGAACACTGAAGCTTTCTTT. Its translation is CASSLTNTEAFF.

The chain's CDR3 is CASRLAYEQYF. The CDR3 nucleotides are TGTGCCAGCAGACTAGCGTACGAGCAGTACTTC. The genes are TRBV6-1 and TRBJ2-7; TRBD2 agrees at 7 bases. Germline V gives CDR1 MNHNS, CDR2 SASEGT. The V gene end was trimmed by 6 bases and the J gene end by 4 bases; junction bases not matched to a gene: 0. CDR3 length: 11 amino acids.

The chain recombines TRBV9 with TRBJ2-1; D gene unclear. The ends were cut back, 1 base at V and 3 bases at J, with 11 bases in the middle. This CDR3 is built from 15 residues. The V gene's germline CDR1 is SGDLS and CDR2 YYNGEE. CDR3 in DNA: TGTGCCAGCAGCGTATCGTACTTTAGCTACAATGAGCAGTTCTTC. It yields the protein CASSVSYFSYNEQFF.

The table lists this clone with a count of one. The CDR3 DNA reads TGTGCCAGCAGCCCCTACAGGGTCGGGGATGGCTACACCTTC. Its translation is CASSPYRVGDGYTF. V gene TRBV7-2 combines with J gene TRBJ1-2, with a tentative D call TRBD1 (6 bases). Deletions cut 5 bases from V and 6 bases from J, with 16 bases between. This CDR3 is 14 amino acids long. Germline lookup yields CDR1 SGHTA and CDR2 FQGNSA.

The V gene is TRBV2, the J gene TRBJ2-4; D not certain. Germline CDR1 reads SNHLY; CDR2 reads FYNNEI. V was clipped by 8 bases and J by 5 bases, with 13 bases between them. The CDR3 contains 13 residues. CDR3 protein: CASGFEQENIQYF. DNA of the CDR3: TGTGCCAGCGGTTTTGAACAAGAAAACATTCAGTACTTC.

This chain links TRBV7-9 with TRBJ1-1; possibly TRBD1 for D (6 bases). The CDR3 is 13 residues long. With 7 bases removed from V and 4 bases from J, the gap between germline ends came to 13 bases. CDR1 is SEHNR, CDR2 FQNEAQ, per germline (reference sequence). Written as DNA, the CDR3 is TGTGCCAGCATCAACAGGGACGGCACTGAAGCTTTCTTT. Encoded protein: CASINRDGTEAFF.

This chain joins TRBV10-3 and TRBJ1-6, with TRBD1 matching over 9 bases. Germline V gene sequence: CDR1 ENHRY, CDR2 SYGVKD. The CDR3 spans 14 residues. V lost 6 bases to trimming and J lost 7 bases; unmatched junction nucleotides: 4. CDR3 in amino acids: CAIRLGTGNSPLHF. CDR3 bases: TGTGCCATCAGACTTGGGACAGGGAATTCACCCCTCCACTTT.

V and J are TRBV5-4 and TRBJ1-1, with no clear D. The V and J ends lost 2 bases and 1 base respectively, with 6 bases between them. The CDR3 is 13 residues long. Germline lookup yields CDR1 SGHNT and CDR2 YYREEE (reference sequence). In nucleotides, the CDR3 is TGTGCCAGCAGCTTAATGGGGAACACTGAAGCTTTCTTT. Protein product: CASSLMGNTEAFF.